This TCR beta chain was captured in a study of blood T cell repertoires in COVID-19. In the study overall: The study drew acute and convalescent COVID-19 samples from the United States, Italy and Spain. Sources were T cells, B-cell-depleted T cells, or PBMCs; the material itself was cDNA or gDNA.

V lost 2 bases and J lost 4, with 11 bases in between. In germline, CDR1 is MNHEY, CDR2 SVGAGI. The CDR3 contains 14 residues. Authors' processing steps: Estimates of nucleated cell counts were drawn from the amplification of reference gene primers. Method: immunoSEQ multiplex PCR; TCRdb's copy keeps in-frame clones and lacks some. D and trimming come from the DNA, and the V and J calls and clone size come from that table. Of about 190,000 clones listed, over 75% were seen once; the top ten hold 2.5% to 3.5%. This sequence originates from an elderly woman with active or convalescent COVID-19. The J gene is TRBJ1-2, the V gene TRBV6-5; maybe TRBD1 (5 bases). Sequencing was performed on peripheral blood. CDR3 DNA sequence: TGTGCCAGCAGTTACGGGGGACTGCTCTATGGCTACACCTTC. Translation gives CASSYGGLLYGYTF.